Listed below are T cell receptor beta chains from one sample, sequenced in a study of cytomegalovirus exposure and HLA in healthy donors. Assay: immunoSEQ multiplex PCR; the TCRdb copy retains only in-frame clones and omits some. Among around 190,000 clones listed, around nine tenths were seen once. The sample taken for sequencing was PBMCs. These receptors were taken from a woman younger than 30 in good health and CMV-seronegative. Each CDR3 is given with its conserved first and last residue. A D gene is named only where the DNA matches it firmly. Not all rows give a size; the values are once, few, many and, for expanded clones, a class.

j_call clone_size d_call v_call cdr3_nt cdr3_aa
TRBJ2-7 NA NA TRBV5-6 TGTGCCAGCAGCCCTCTCCAGGGGGGATCCTACGAGCAGTACTTC CASSPLQGGSYEQYF
TRBJ1-2 NA TRBD1 TRBV29-1 TGCAGCGCCCTGGACAGGGGCAACTATGGCTACACCTTC CSALDRGNYGYTF
TRBJ1-2 NA NA TRBV4-1 TGCGCCAGCAGCCAAGGAGGTCCGAGGAACTATGGCTACACCTTC CASSQGGPRNYGYTF
TRBJ1-5 NA TRBD1 TRBV30 TGTGCCTGGAGTGTCCCGGACAGGTCAAATCAGCCCCAGCATTTT CAWSVPDRSNQPQHF
TRBJ2-5 once TRBD2 TRBV7-8 TGTGCCAGCAGCGCCCTAGCGGGAGGGTTAGAGACCCAGTACTTC CASSALAGGLETQYF
TRBJ2-1 NA NA TRBV7-2 TGTGCCAGCAGCTTAGTCAGGGCCGGGGGTCCGGGGAATGAGCAGTTCTTC CASSLVRAGGPGNEQFF
TRBJ2-3 NA TRBD2 TRBV18 TGTGCCAGCTCCCGGGGGGGCCTAGATACGCAGTATTTT CASSRGGLDTQYF
TRBJ2-1 NA TRBD2 TRBV2 TGTGCCAGCGGGAAGGAGGCGGGGGGACGCAATGAGCAGTTCTTC CASGKEAGGRNEQFF
TRBJ2-1 NA TRBD2 TRBV5-1 TGCGCCAGCAGCTCGGGACTATCAGGCGGGAATGAGCAGTTCTTC CASSSGLSGGNEQFF
TRBJ2-2 NA NA TRBV19 TGTGCCAGTAGCCCCAGGGGCTCGCGTACCGGGGAGCTGTTTTTT CASSPRGSRTGELFF
TRBJ2-7 NA TRBD1 TRBV2 TGTGCCAGCGGAAGACAGGGGGCTACCTACGAGCAGTACTTC CASGRQGATYEQYF
TRBJ2-1 NA NA TRBV7-9 TGTTCCAGCAGCTCCTACCTCCCTGAGCAGTTCTTC CSSSSYLPEQFF
TRBJ2-3 NA NA TRBV7-8 TGTGCCAGCAGCTTAAGACCTACAGGGAGCACAGATACGCAGTATTTT CASSLRPTGSTDTQYF
TRBJ2-5 NA NA TRBV7-9 TGTGCCAGCAGCTCCCCACGGGAGCTCCGGACCCAGTACTTC CASSSPRELRTQYF
TRBJ2-2 NA NA TRBV6-1 TGTGCCAGCGGAATAGCGTCCCCGAGCACCGGGGAGCTGTTTTTT CASGIASPSTGELFF
TRBJ2-2 NA TRBD1 TRBV7-9 TGTGCCAGCAGCTTTCGACAGGGGGTTGGTACCGGGGAGCTGTTTTTT CASSFRQGVGTGELFF
TRBJ1-4 few NA TRBV2 TGTGCCAGCACGGGAGAGGGTGAAAAACTGTTTTTT CASTGEGEKLFF
TRBJ1-3 NA NA TRBV28 TGTGCCAGCATCGTAGGGGGGGCTGGAAACACCATATATTTT CASIVGGAGNTIYF
TRBJ1-1 once NA TRBV7-6 TGTGCCAGCAGCCCTAGCGCAGGACTCGAAGCTTTCTTT CASSPSAGLEAFF
TRBJ1-2 NA TRBD1 TRBV18 TGTGCCAGCTCATCCGGGACAGGACCTGGCTACACCTTC CASSSGTGPGYTF
TRBJ2-1 NA NA TRBV30 TGTGCCTGGAGTCACAGGAGCAATGAGCAGTTCTTC CAWSHRSNEQFF
TRBJ1-2 NA TRBD1 TRBV27 TGTGCCAGCCGCACTCCGGGACAGGGGGACTATGGCTACACCTTC CASRTPGQGDYGYTF
TRBJ1-2 NA NA TRBV19 TGTGCCAGTAGTATCAAAACAGGCACCTATGGCTACACCTTC CASSIKTGTYGYTF
TRBJ2-3 NA TRBD1 TRBV5-1 TGCGCCAGCAGCTCCGAGGACAGGGCAGCAGATACGCAGTATTTT CASSSEDRAADTQYF
TRBJ1-5 NA NA TRBV19 TGTGCCAGTAGTATCATGACAATGAATCAGCCCCAGCATTTT CASSIMTMNQPQHF
TRBJ2-7 NA TRBD2 TRBV5-4 TGTGCCAGCAGCCCCTCGGGGGGGGTCTCCTACGAGCAGTACTTC CASSPSGGVSYEQYF
TRBJ1-1 NA TRBD1 TRBV18 TGTGCCAGCTCACCGTACAGGGGGATAGCTTTCTTT CASSPYRGIAFF